This T cell receptor beta chain was recorded in a study of somatic mutations in cytotoxic T cells in rheumatoid arthritis. TCRdb keeps only in-frame clones here, not all; method: immunoSEQ multiplex PCR. The sample holds roughly 19,000 clones, about 86% seen once. The CDR3 loop spans 15 amino acids. Germline V CDR1 and CDR2: MNHNS, SASEGT. The junction had 5 bases not matched to a gene; V was cut back by 0 bases and J by 5 bases. The chain recombines TRBV6-1 with TRBJ2-7, with 9 bases aligning to TRBD1. The receptor comes from a woman between 45 and 65 years old in good health. The sample comprised CD8+ T cells sorted from blood. The CDR3 spells CASSEAGQGSHEQYF. The DNA for the CDR3 is TGTGCCAGCAGTGAAGCGGGACAGGGATCCCACGAGCAGTACTTC.